The clone carrying this T cell receptor (beta chain) was observed many times. J was trimmed by 2 bases and V by 2 bases; bases with no gene match: 3. Germline CDR1 is SGHVS and CDR2 is FQNEAQ. This CDR3 region has 16 residues. This sample was included in a study of identical twins. TCRdb used MiXCR to reprocess the 5' RACE reads, holding one entry per CDR3 protein. The table lists approximately 680,000 distinct CDR3 sequences, around 7.4% of them singletons. In addition, the sample was reused for a study of yellow fever vaccine responses in identical twins.

The receptor comes from a woman aged 18-35 years in good health. V is TRBV7-8 and J is TRBJ2-3; 11 nucleotides agree with TRBD2. Source material: PBMCs. The CDR3 DNA is TGTGCCAGCAGCTTATTACTAGCGGGAGCCACAGATACGCAGTATTTT. Amino acid sequence: CASSLLLAGATDTQYF.